A single sample gave rise to the 21 T cell receptor beta chains below, sequenced in a study of OX40 agonist ivuxolimab in advanced cancers. Generated by immunoSEQ multiplex PCR, the TCRdb table keeps only in-frame clones and is missing some. The sample records around 70,000 clones, around 82% being singletons. The source was CD4+ or CD8+ T cells sorted from blood, collected in a trial of the OX40 agonist ivuxolimab. Receptors were obtained from an adult with an advanced solid tumor such as melanoma, head and neck, liver or kidney cancer.

The chain recombines TRBV19 with TRBJ2-2; D is unresolved. The germline V gene has CDR1 LNHDA and CDR2 SQIVND (reference sequence). CDR3 length: 14 amino acids. V was trimmed by 7 bases and J by 4 bases, leaving 13 bases between them. Written as DNA, the CDR3 is TGTGCCAGTAATAAGGCAGTAAGCACCGGGGAGCTGTTTTTT. Protein product: CASNKAVSTGELFF.

The chain links TRBV11-2 to TRBJ2-5; no firm D call. Trimming stripped 5 bases from V and 1 base from J, with 8 bases between. CDR3 length: 13 amino acids. Germline values: CDR1 SGHAT, CDR2 FQNNGV. The CDR3 DNA reads TGTGCCAGCAGCCTATCCCCCCAAGAGACCCAGTACTTC. It translates to CASSLSPQETQYF. Together with reference TRBV11-2 and TRBJ2-5, the CDR3 gives the full variable domain: EAGVAQSPRYKIIEKRQSVAFWCNPISGHATLYWYQQILGQGPKLLIQFQNNGVVDDSQLPKDRFSAERLKGVDSTLKIQPAKLEDSAVYLCASSLSPQETQYFGPGTRLLVL.

The chain has TRBV28 and TRBJ2-5, with TRBD1 as a possible D gene (5 bases). This CDR3 region has 16 residues. V lost 3 bases, J lost 2 bases, and 16 bases lay in between. Germline V gene lookup returns CDR1 MDHEN and CDR2 SYDVKM. As DNA, the CDR3 is TGTGCCAGCAGTTTTAGGGGCAGAAATGGTCAAGAGACCCAGTACTTC. It translates to CASSFRGRNGQETQYF.

A remark on this clone: The sample holds other DNA sequences that translate to the same CDR3. The chain uses TRBV2 and TRBJ2-3; TRBD2 aligns across 7 bases. V gave up 9 bases and J gave up 0 bases; unmatched junction bases: 0. Germline V CDR1 and CDR2: SNHLY, FYNNEI. CDR3 size: 12 residues. The CDR3 sequence: CASSGSTDTQYF. The CDR3 nucleotides are TGTGCCAGTAGCGGGAGCACAGATACGCAGTATTTT.

The chain links TRBV27 to TRBJ2-6; 12 nucleotides align to TRBD1. J gave up 12 bases and V 3 bases, and 9 bases lay outside the gene matches. This CDR3 spans 16 amino acids. Germline CDR1 is MNHEY and CDR2 is SMNVEV (reference sequence). The CDR3 sequence: CASSFRDRGRPGVLTF. CDR3 DNA sequence: TGTGCCAGCAGTTTCCGGGACAGGGGGCGTCCCGGCGTCCTGACTTTC.

J is TRBJ2-5 and V is TRBV6-6, with 10 bases aligning to TRBD1. CDR1 and CDR2 from the germline V gene are MNHNY and SVGAGI (reference sequence). The CDR3 sequence is 13 residues long. V lost 6 bases to trimming and J lost 4 bases; unmatched junction nucleotides: 2. CDR3: CASRTGGRETQYF. DNA for the CDR3: TGTGCCAGCAGGACAGGGGGCAGAGAGACCCAGTACTTC.

The V call is TRBV6-6, the J call TRBJ2-1, with no clear D. Germline-derived CDR1 and CDR2 are MNHNY and SVGAGI (reference sequence). Trimming shortened V by 9 bases and J by 9 bases, and 18 bases separated the two germline ends. This CDR3 has 13 residues. Written as DNA, the CDR3 is TGTGCCAGGAGTCCAAACTCGCACGGTGAGCAGTTCTTC. Amino acids: CARSPNSHGEQFF.

V is TRBV6-1 and J is TRBJ2-1; 8 bases align to TRBD2. With 11 bases clipped from V and 6 bases from J, the junction kept 9 bases outside the gene matches. Germline CDR1 MNHNS, CDR2 SASEGT. The CDR3 spans 13 residues. The CDR3 reads CAQAGGGVNEQFF. DNA for the CDR3: TGTGCCCAGGCGGGGGGAGGGGTCAATGAGCAGTTCTTC.

Regarding this clone: The same CDR3 can be traced to other DNA sequences in this sample. CDR3 nucleotides: TGTGCCAGCAGCTCCCGGGGGCCAGAGACCCAGTACTTC. Protein: CASSSRGPETQYF. The chain carries TRBV7-9 and TRBJ2-5; D tentatively fits TRBD1 or TRBD2 (6 bases each). The CDR3 runs to 13 residues. V was clipped by 4 bases and J by 4 bases, with 10 bases between them. CDR1 and CDR2 from the germline V gene are SEHNR and FQNEAQ (reference sequence). Filled out from reference TRBV7-9 and TRBJ2-5, the complete variable domain reads DTGVSQNPRHKITKRGQNVTFRCDPISEHNRLYWYRQTLGQGPEFLTYFQNEAQLEKSRLLSDRFSAERPKGSFSTLEIQRTEQGDSAMYLCASSSRGPETQYFGPGTRLLVL.

This chain connects TRBV18 to TRBJ1-5, with 10 bases matching TRBD1. The germline gives CDR1 KGHSH, CDR2 LQKENI. V shed 5 bases and J 1 base; nucleotides not matched to a gene: 2. CDR3 length: 15 residues. The CDR3: CASSWTGGSNQPQHF. Here the CDR3 DNA reads TGTGCCAGCTCATGGACAGGGGGGAGCAATCAGCCCCAGCATTTT. Drawing the rest from reference TRBV18 and TRBJ1-5, the complete variable domain is NAGVMQNPRHLVRRRGQEARLRCSPMKGHSHVYWYRQLPEEGLKFMVYLQKENIIDESGMPKERFSAEFPKEGPSILRIQQVVRGDSAAYFCASSWTGGSNQPQHFGDGTRLSIL.

V gene TRBV7-2 combines with J gene TRBJ2-1; 9 bases are a match to TRBD2. V gave up 3 bases and J gave up 7 bases; unmatched junction bases: 10. The CDR3 covers 16 residues. Germline CDR1 reads SGHTA; CDR2 reads FQGNSA. This CDR3 reads CASSFVGGGARNEQFF. The CDR3 nucleotides read TGTGCCAGCAGCTTTGTAGGCGGGGGGGCGAGGAATGAGCAGTTCTTC.

The chain combines TRBV7-9 with TRBJ2-3; D may be TRBD2 (6 bases). The CDR3 sequence is 16 residues long. V lost 7 bases, J lost 2 bases, and 19 bases lay in between. Germline CDR1 SEHNR, CDR2 FQNEAQ (reference sequence). The chain's CDR3 is CASTLNSGEYTDTQYF. The CDR3 nucleotides are TGTGCCAGCACCCTAAACTCGGGGGAATACACAGATACGCAGTATTTT.

This sequence joins TRBV29-1 and TRBJ1-2; maybe TRBD1 (5 bases). The CDR3 is made up of 15 amino acids. V was trimmed by 5 bases and J by 1 base, leaving 17 bases between them. Per germline, CDR1 SQVTM and CDR2 ANQGSEA. The CDR3 nucleotides read TGCAGCGTTTTCTTTGGCGACAGATATAACTATGGCTACACCTTC. Encoded protein: CSVFFGDRYNYGYTF.

V and J are TRBV28 and TRBJ1-1; D gene unclear. Trimming stripped 4 bases from V and 6 bases from J, with 6 bases between. Germline V gives CDR1 MDHEN, CDR2 SYDVKM. The CDR3 loop spans 11 amino acids. CDR3 amino acids: CASSSPSEAFF. In DNA form, the CDR3 reads TGTGCCAGCAGTTCACCCTCTGAAGCTTTCTTT. The whole variable domain, filled in from reference TRBV28 and TRBJ1-1, reads DVKVTQSSRYLVKRTGEKVFLECVQDMDHENMFWYRQDPGLGLRLIYFSYDVKMKEKGDIPEGYSVSREKKERFSLILESASTNQTSMYLCASSSPSEAFFGQGTRLTVV.

The rearrangement uses TRBV6-5 and TRBJ1-1; the D is unclear. The CDR3 covers 14 residues. V was clipped by 6 bases and J by 4 bases, with 15 bases between them. Per the germline V gene, CDR1 is MNHEY and CDR2 is SVGAGI. CDR3 residues: CASSPVWVPTEAFF. CDR3 coding DNA: TGTGCCAGCAGCCCAGTGTGGGTGCCCACTGAAGCTTTCTTT.

V usage is TRBV2 and J usage is TRBJ2-2; 7 bases are shared with TRBD2. The CDR3 spans 16 residues. J was trimmed by 1 base and V by 11 bases; bases with no gene match: 13. Germline CDR1 reads SNHLY; CDR2 reads FYNNEI. The CDR3 DNA sequence: TGTGCCGGGAGGGACGGGATACAGGAGAACACCGGGGAGCTGTTTTTT. This codes for CAGRDGIQENTGELFF.

The chain has TRBV5-4 and TRBJ1-3; D is uncertain. There are 12 residues in the CDR3. CDR1 SGHNT and CDR2 YYREEE come from the germline V gene (reference sequence). The V end lost 4 bases, the J end lost 0 bases, and 2 bases lay between the germline ends. The CDR3 DNA reads TGTGCCAGCAGCAACTCTGGAAACACCATATATTTT. This encodes CASSNSGNTIYF.

This clone has a single count. V is TRBV18 and J is TRBJ2-7; D is perhaps TRBD1 (6 bases). Germline V CDR1 and CDR2: KGHSH, LQKENI. Trimming took off 0 bases at V and 5 bases at J, with 14 bases between the two ends. CDR3 size: 15 residues. The chain's CDR3 is CASSPPSGVENEQYF. The CDR3 nucleotides are TGTGCCAGCTCACCACCGTCAGGGGTCGAGAACGAGCAGTACTTC.

This rearrangement joins TRBV28 to TRBJ1-1, with D possibly TRBD1 on 6 matching bases. This CDR3 has 15 amino acids. The germline gives CDR1 MDHEN, CDR2 SYDVKM. V was cut by 3 bases and J by 3 bases, with 14 bases left in between. The CDR3 DNA reads as TGTGCCAGCAGTTTTACGCAGGGGCCCGACACTGAAGCTTTCTTT. Translating gives CASSFTQGPDTEAFF.

The genes are TRBV7-2 and TRBJ2-1; a possible D gene is TRBD1 (5 bases). The CDR3 sequence is 14 residues long. Germline CDR1 SGHTA, CDR2 FQGNSA. Deletions cut 2 bases from V and 7 bases from J, with 12 bases between. As DNA, the CDR3 is TGTGCCAGCAGCTTACAATTCAGGGTAAATGAGCAGTTCTTC. Its translation: CASSLQFRVNEQFF.

V gene TRBV4-2 combines with J gene TRBJ2-2; D remains ambiguous. Between the trimmed V and J ends, which lost 2 bases and 2 bases, there was a span of 9 bases. The CDR3 is 15 residues long. Germline CDR1 reads LGHNA; CDR2 reads YNFKEQ. CDR3 residues: CASSQRTDNTGELFF. CDR3 DNA sequence: TGTGCCAGCAGCCAACGGACGGATAACACCGGGGAGCTGTTTTTT.